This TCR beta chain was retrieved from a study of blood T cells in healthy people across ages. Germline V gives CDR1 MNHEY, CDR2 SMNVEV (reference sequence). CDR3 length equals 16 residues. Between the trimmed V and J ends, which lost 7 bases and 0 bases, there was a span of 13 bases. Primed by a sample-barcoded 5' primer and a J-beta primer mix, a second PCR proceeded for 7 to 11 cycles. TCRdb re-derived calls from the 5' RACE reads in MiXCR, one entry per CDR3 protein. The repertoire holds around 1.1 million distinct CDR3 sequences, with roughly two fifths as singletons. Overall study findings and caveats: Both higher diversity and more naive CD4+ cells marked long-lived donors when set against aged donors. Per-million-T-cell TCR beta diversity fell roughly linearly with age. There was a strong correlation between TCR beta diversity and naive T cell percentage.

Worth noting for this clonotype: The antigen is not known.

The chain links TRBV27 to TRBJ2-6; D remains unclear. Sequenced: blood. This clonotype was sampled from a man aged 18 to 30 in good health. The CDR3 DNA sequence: TGTGCCAGCACCCTAGACGGACCCTCTGGGGCCAACGTCCTGACTTTC. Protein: CASTLDGPSGANVLTF.